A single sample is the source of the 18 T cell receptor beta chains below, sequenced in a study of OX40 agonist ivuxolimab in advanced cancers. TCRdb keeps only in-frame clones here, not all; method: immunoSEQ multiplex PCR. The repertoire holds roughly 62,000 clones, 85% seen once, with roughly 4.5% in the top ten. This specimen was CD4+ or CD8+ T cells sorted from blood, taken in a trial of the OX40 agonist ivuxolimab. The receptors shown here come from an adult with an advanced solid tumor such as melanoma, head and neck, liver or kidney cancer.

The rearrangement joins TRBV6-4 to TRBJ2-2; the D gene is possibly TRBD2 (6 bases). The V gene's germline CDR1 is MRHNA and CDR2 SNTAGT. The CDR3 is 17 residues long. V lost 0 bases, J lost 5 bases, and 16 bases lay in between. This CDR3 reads CASSDSNLGGRTGELFF. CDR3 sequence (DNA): TGTGCCAGCAGTGACTCGAATTTGGGGGGAAGAACCGGGGAGCTGTTTTTT.

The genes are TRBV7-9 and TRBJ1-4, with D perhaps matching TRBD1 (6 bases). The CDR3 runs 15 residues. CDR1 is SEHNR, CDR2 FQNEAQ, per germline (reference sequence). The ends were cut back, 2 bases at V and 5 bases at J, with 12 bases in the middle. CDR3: CASSLSLGGNEKLFF. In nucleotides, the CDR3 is TGTGCCAGCAGCTTAAGCTTAGGGGGGAATGAAAAACTGTTTTTT.

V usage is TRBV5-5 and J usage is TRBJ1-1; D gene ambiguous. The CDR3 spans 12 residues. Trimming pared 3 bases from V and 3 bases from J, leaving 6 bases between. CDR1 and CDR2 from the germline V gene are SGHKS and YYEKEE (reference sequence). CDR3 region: CASSSSYTEAFF. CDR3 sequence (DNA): TGTGCCAGCAGCTCTAGTTACACTGAAGCTTTCTTT.

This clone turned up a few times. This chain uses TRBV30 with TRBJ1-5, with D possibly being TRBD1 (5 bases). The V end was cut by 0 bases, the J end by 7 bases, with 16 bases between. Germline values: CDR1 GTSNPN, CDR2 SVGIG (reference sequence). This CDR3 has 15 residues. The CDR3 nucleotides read TGTGCCTGGAGTGTGGGGCATCAGGGTTTCCAGCCCCAGCATTTT. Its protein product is CAWSVGHQGFQPQHF.

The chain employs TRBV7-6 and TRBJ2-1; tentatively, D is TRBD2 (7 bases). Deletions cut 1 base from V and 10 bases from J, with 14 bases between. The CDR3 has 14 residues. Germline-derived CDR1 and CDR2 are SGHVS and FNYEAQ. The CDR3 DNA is TGTGCCAGCAGCTTAGAGGGGGGAGGGGTAGAGCAGTTCTTC. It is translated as CASSLEGGGVEQFF.

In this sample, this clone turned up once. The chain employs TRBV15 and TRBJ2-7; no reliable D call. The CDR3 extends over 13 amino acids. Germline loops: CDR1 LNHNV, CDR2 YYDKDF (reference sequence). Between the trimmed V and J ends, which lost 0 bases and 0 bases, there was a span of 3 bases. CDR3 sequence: CATSRDVSYEQYF. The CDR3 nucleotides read TGTGCCACCAGCAGAGACGTCTCCTACGAGCAGTACTTC. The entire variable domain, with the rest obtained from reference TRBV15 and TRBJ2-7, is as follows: DAMVIQNPRYQVTQFGKPVTLSCSQTLNHNVMYWYQQKSSQAPKLLFHYYDKDFNNEADTPDNFQSRRPNTSFCFLDIRSPGLGDTAMYLCATSRDVSYEQYFGPGTRLTVT.

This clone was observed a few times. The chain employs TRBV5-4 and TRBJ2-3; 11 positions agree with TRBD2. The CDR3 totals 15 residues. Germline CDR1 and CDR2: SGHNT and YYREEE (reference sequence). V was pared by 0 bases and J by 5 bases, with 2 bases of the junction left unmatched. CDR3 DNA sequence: TGTGCCAGCAGCTTGGACGGACTAGCGGGAGATACGCAGTATTTT. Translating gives CASSLDGLAGDTQYF. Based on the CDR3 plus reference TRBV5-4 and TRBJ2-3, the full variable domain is ETGVTQSPTHLIKTRGQQVTLRCSSQSGHNTVSWYQQALGQGPQFIFQYYREEENGRGNFPPRFSGLQFPNYSSELNVNALELDDSALYLCASSLDGLAGDTQYFGPGTRLTVL.

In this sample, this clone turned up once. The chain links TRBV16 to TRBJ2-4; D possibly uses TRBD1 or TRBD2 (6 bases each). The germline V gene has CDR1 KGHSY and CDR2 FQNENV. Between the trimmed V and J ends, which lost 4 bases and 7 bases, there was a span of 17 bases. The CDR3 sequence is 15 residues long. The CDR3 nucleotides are TGTGCCAGCAGCCGCCTACAGGGAGGAGAGAACATTCAGTACTTC. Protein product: CASSRLQGGENIQYF. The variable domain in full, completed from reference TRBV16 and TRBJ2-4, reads GEEVAQTPKHLVRGEGQKAKLYCAPIKGHSYVFWYQQVLKNEFKFLISFQNENVFDETGMPKERFSAKCLPNSPCSLEIQATKLEDSAVYFCASSRLQGGENIQYFGAGTRLSVL.

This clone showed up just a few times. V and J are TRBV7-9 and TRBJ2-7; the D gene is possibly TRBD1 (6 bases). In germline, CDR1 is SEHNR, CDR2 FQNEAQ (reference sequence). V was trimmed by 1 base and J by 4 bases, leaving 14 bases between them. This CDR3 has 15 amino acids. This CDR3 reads CASSLDFPGVYEQYF. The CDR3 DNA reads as TGTGCCAGCAGCTTAGACTTTCCAGGGGTGTACGAGCAGTACTTC.

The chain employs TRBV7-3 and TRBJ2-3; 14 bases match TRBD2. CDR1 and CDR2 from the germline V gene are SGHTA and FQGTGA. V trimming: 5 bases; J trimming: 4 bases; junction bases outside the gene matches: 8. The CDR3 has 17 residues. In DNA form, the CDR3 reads TGTGCCAGCAGCCTGAAGACTAGCGGGAGGGTGGCAGATACGCAGTATTTT. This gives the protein CASSLKTSGRVADTQYF.

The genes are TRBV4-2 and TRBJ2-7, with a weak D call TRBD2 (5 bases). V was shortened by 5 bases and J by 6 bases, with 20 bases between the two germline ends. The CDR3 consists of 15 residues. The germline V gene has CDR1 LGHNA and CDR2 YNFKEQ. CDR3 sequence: CASSFREAGAGEQYF. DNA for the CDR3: TGTGCCAGCAGCTTTCGAGAGGCGGGTGCGGGCGAGCAGTACTTC.

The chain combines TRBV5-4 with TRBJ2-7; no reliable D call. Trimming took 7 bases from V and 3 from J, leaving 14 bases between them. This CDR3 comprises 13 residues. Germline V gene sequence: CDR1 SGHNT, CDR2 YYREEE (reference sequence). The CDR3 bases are TGTGCCAGCTCTCGAATGGGGAACTACGAGCAGTACTTC. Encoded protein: CASSRMGNYEQYF.

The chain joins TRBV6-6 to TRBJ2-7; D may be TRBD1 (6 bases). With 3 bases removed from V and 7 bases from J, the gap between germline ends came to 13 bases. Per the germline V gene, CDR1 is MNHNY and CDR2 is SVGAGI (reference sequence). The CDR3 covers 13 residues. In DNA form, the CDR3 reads TGTGCCAGCAGTTATGACCAGGGGTATGAGCAGTACTTC. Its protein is CASSYDQGYEQYF.

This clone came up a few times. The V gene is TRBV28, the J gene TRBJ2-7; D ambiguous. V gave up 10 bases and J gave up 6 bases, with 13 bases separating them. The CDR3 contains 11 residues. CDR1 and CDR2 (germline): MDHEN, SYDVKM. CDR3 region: CATAYWAEQYF. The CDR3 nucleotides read TGTGCCACCGCTTACTGGGCCGAGCAGTACTTC. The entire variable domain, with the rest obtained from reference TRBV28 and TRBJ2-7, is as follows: DVKVTQSSRYLVKRTGEKVFLECVQDMDHENMFWYRQDPGLGLRLIYFSYDVKMKEKGDIPEGYSVSREKKERFSLILESASTNQTSMYLCATAYWAEQYFGPGTRLTVT.

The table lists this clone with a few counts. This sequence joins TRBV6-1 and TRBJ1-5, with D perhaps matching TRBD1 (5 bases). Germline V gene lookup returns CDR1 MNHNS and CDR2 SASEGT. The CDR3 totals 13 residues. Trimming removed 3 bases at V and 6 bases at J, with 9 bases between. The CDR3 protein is CASSDRGSQPQHF. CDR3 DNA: TGTGCCAGCAGTGACCGGGGCAGTCAGCCCCAGCATTTT.

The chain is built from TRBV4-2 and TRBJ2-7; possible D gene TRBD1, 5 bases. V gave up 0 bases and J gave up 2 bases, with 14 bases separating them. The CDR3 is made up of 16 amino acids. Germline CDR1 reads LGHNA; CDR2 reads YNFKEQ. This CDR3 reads CASSQETAMSTYEQYF. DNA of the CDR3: TGTGCCAGCAGCCAAGAGACAGCCATGTCCACCTACGAGCAGTACTTC.

The CDR3 DNA sequence: TGTGCCAGCAGCCAAGATGGGACAGGGGGCTGGGAGACCCAGTACTTC. Translating it yields CASSQDGTGGWETQYF. The chain uses TRBV14 and TRBJ2-5; 12 bases are shared with TRBD1. Germline CDR1 is SGHDN and CDR2 is FVKESK. There are 16 residues in the CDR3. With V trimmed by 0 bases and J by 5 bases, 4 bases remained unmatched.

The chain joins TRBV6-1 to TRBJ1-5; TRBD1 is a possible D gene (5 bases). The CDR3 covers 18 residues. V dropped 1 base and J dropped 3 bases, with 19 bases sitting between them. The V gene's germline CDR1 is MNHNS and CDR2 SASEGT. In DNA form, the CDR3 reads TGTGCCAGCAGTGAAGTTGGGGGTATTGGAGGTTACAATCAGCCCCAGCATTTT. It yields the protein CASSEVGGIGGYNQPQHF.